These 20 T cell receptor beta chains share one sample of origin, sequenced in a study of cytomegalovirus exposure and HLA in healthy donors. The PCR employed 60 Vbeta primers together with 13 Jbeta primers. Clones were sequenced by immunoSEQ multiplex PCR, and TCRdb holds only the in-frame ones, with some missing. The sample consists of 150,000 to 200,000 clones, around 79% of them appearing once. Sequencing used PBMCs. These receptors were collected from a man aged 50 or older in good health and CMV-seropositive.

The chain has TRBV11-2 and TRBJ2-7; TRBD2 matches at 8 bases. Germline CDR1 reads SGHAT; CDR2 reads FQNNGV. This CDR3 is 15 amino acids long. Written as DNA, the CDR3 is TGTGCCAGCAGCTTAGATCAGCGGGGGACCTACAAGCAGTACGTC. Translating gives CASSLDQRGTYKQYV.

The J gene is TRBJ2-2, the V gene TRBV14; no clear D. The CDR3 is 13 residues long. Germline loops: CDR1 SGHDN, CDR2 FVKESK. V lost 1 base and J 7 bases, leaving 7 bases between the germline ends. CDR3 sequence: CASSQVLVGELFF. CDR3 coding DNA: TGTGCCAGCAGCCAAGTCTTAGTCGGGGAGCTGTTTTTT.

The V call is TRBV7-9, the J call TRBJ1-2; D is undetermined. Germline V lookup: CDR1 SEHNR, CDR2 FQNEAQ (reference sequence). V lost 5 bases and J 6 bases, leaving 22 bases between the germline ends. This CDR3 region has 16 residues. CDR3 bases: TGTGCCAGCAGCCCCGGAGGGTCCCCCGCTAAACATGGCTACACCTTC. This translates into CASSPGGSPAKHGYTF. The full variable domain, rest sourced from reference TRBV7-9 and TRBJ1-2, is DTGVSQNPRHKITKRGQNVTFRCDPISEHNRLYWYRQTLGQGPEFLTYFQNEAQLEKSRLLSDRFSAERPKGSFSTLEIQRTEQGDSAMYLCASSPGGSPAKHGYTFGSGTRLTVV.

The V and J genes are TRBV10-3 and TRBJ1-4; D call uncertain. The CDR3 is 13 residues long. Trimming left V 0 bases short and J 8 bases short, with 7 bases between. Germline V lookup: CDR1 ENHRY, CDR2 SYGVKD. This CDR3 is CAISESNYEKLFF. In DNA form, the CDR3 reads TGTGCCATCAGTGAGTCTAACTACGAAAAACTGTTTTTT.

The rearrangement uses TRBV2 and TRBJ2-7; 13 bases are shared with TRBD2. The CDR3 spans 14 residues. Germline V gene lookup returns CDR1 SNHLY and CDR2 FYNNEI. The junction had 2 bases not matched to a gene; V was cut back by 2 bases and J by 7 bases. CDR3 DNA sequence: TGTGCCAGCAGTGAATCGGGACTAGCGGGGGAGCAGTACTTC. Amino acids: CASSESGLAGEQYF. The entire variable domain, with the rest obtained from reference TRBV2 and TRBJ2-7, is as follows: EPEVTQTPSHQVTQMGQEVILRCVPISNHLYFYWYRQILGQKVEFLVSFYNNEISEKSEIFDDQFSVERPDGSNFTLKIRSTKLEDSAMYFCASSESGLAGEQYFGPGTRLTVT.

V gene TRBV5-1 combines with J gene TRBJ2-3; TRBD1 agrees at 8 bases. The CDR3 sequence is 17 residues long. V gave up 4 bases and J gave up 2 bases; unmatched junction bases: 12. Germline V lookup: CDR1 SGHRS, CDR2 YFSETQ. The DNA for the CDR3 is TGCGCCAGCAGCGGTAGAAGTGACAGGGGAGTCACAGATACGCAGTATTTT. Translating gives CASSGRSDRGVTDTQYF.

The chain joins TRBV4-1 to TRBJ2-2, with a weak D call TRBD1 (5 bases). This CDR3 is built from 18 residues. Trimming stripped 0 bases from V and 6 bases from J, with 20 bases between. Germline-derived CDR1 and CDR2 are MGHRA and YSYEKL. CDR3 loop: CASSQDKDTRYLAGELFF. DNA for the CDR3: TGCGCCAGCAGCCAAGATAAGGACACCAGATACTTAGCCGGGGAGCTGTTTTTT.

The J gene is TRBJ2-5, the V gene TRBV5-1; 9 nucleotides match TRBD2. The CDR3 has 15 residues. Germline CDR1 SGHRS, CDR2 YFSETQ. J gave up 2 bases and V 6 bases, and 8 bases lay outside the gene matches. The CDR3 nucleotides read TGCGCCAGCAACGACCCTAGCGGGGTTCAAGAGACCCAGTACTTC. Encoded protein: CASNDPSGVQETQYF. Combining the CDR3 with reference TRBV5-1 and TRBJ2-5 gives the whole variable domain KAGVTQTPRYLIKTRGQQVTLSCSPISGHRSVSWYQQTPGQGLQFLFEYFSETQRNKGNFPGRFSGRQFSNSRSEMNVSTLELGDSALYLCASNDPSGVQETQYFGPGTRLLVL.

The genes are TRBV2 and TRBJ2-1, with 7 positions matching TRBD1. V gave up 8 bases and J gave up 6 bases; unmatched junction bases: 1. Germline CDR1 is SNHLY and CDR2 is FYNNEI. This CDR3 has 11 residues. The CDR3 DNA follows: TGTGCCAGCGACAGGGCCAATGAGCAGTTCTTC. Protein product: CASDRANEQFF. The entire variable domain, with the rest obtained from reference TRBV2 and TRBJ2-1, is as follows: EPEVTQTPSHQVTQMGQEVILRCVPISNHLYFYWYRQILGQKVEFLVSFYNNEISEKSEIFDDQFSVERPDGSNFTLKIRSTKLEDSAMYFCASDRANEQFFGPGTRLTVL.

The chain employs TRBV5-4 and TRBJ1-4; tentatively, D is TRBD1 (5 bases). The CDR3 covers 15 residues. Germline V gene sequence: CDR1 SGHNT, CDR2 YYREEE (reference sequence). Between the trimmed V and J ends, which lost 4 bases and 1 base, there was a span of 11 bases. CDR3 nucleotide sequence: TGTGCCAGCAGCGAAGACGGGGGAACTAATGAAAAACTGTTTTTT. Protein: CASSEDGGTNEKLFF.

The chain is built from TRBV28 and TRBJ2-5; tentative D call: TRBD2 (6 bases). The germline V and J ends were trimmed by 6 bases and 6 bases, with 20 bases remaining between them. The germline V gene encodes CDR1 MDHEN and CDR2 SYDVKM. The CDR3 spans 15 residues. The CDR3 DNA is TGTGCCAGCAGCCACGGGGGTGCGGGGATGAAGACCCAGTACTTC. The encoded protein is CASSHGGAGMKTQYF.

The V and J genes are TRBV30 and TRBJ1-1; a weak D match, TRBD1 (5 bases). This CDR3 is built from 13 residues. Trimming stripped 4 bases from V and 1 base from J, with 10 bases between. The germline gives CDR1 GTSNPN, CDR2 SVGIG (reference sequence). Here the CDR3 reads CAWIQQANTEAFF. The CDR3 DNA is TGTGCCTGGATACAACAGGCGAACACTGAAGCTTTCTTT.

CDR3 in DNA: TGTGCCAGCAGTCCTCTTGACAGGGCCAGCACAGATACGCAGTATTTT. Translated, it gives CASSPLDRASTDTQYF. The chain carries TRBV2 and TRBJ2-3; 7 bases are shared with TRBD1. The CDR3 length is 16 residues. Germline V gene sequence: CDR1 SNHLY, CDR2 FYNNEI. The J segment lost 0 bases and the V segment lost 5 bases, leaving 8 bases of the junction unmatched.

The CDR3 is CASSLEIGGGYNEQFF. DNA for the CDR3: TGCGCCAGCAGCTTGGAGATTGGCGGGGGTTACAATGAGCAGTTCTTC. J is TRBJ2-1 and V is TRBV5-1, with 7 bases identical to TRBD2. Trimming removed 0 bases from V and 4 bases from J; junction bases left unmatched: 7. CDR1 SGHRS and CDR2 YFSETQ come from the germline V gene. The CDR3 extends over 16 amino acids.

V usage is TRBV18 and J usage is TRBJ2-5, with D possibly TRBD1 on 6 matching bases. The CDR3 runs 13 residues. Trimming cost V 8 bases and J 4 bases, with 14 bases left between them. Germline lookup yields CDR1 KGHSH and CDR2 LQKENI. This CDR3 is CASDRGGSETQYF. The DNA for the CDR3 is TGTGCCAGCGATCGAGGGGGTTCAGAGACCCAGTACTTC.

This clone has just a few counts. The genes are TRBV10-3 and TRBJ1-1; weak D call: TRBD1 (5 bases). This CDR3 has 14 residues. Looked up from germline, CDR1 is ENHRY and CDR2 is SYGVKD. With 6 bases removed from V and 1 base from J, the gap between germline ends came to 12 bases. CDR3 DNA sequence: TGTGCCATCAGCGCAGGGCCGAAGAACACTGAAGCTTTCTTT. The encoded protein is CAISAGPKNTEAFF.

V gene TRBV7-6 combines with J gene TRBJ1-6; possible D gene TRBD1, 5 bases. From germline, CDR1 is SGHVS and CDR2 FNYEAQ. Trimming took off 1 base at V and 6 bases at J, with 10 bases between the two ends. The CDR3 is made up of 15 amino acids. The CDR3 DNA follows: TGTGCCAGCAGCTTAGTTCAGGGTTTTAATTCACCCCTCCACTTT. Its protein is CASSLVQGFNSPLHF.

The V and J genes are TRBV28 and TRBJ1-2; 7 bases fit TRBD1. V lost 4 bases, J lost 3 bases, and 8 bases stayed unmatched. The length of the CDR3 is 15 residues. Germline values: CDR1 MDHEN, CDR2 SYDVKM. The CDR3 DNA reads TGTGCCAGCAGTTCACCCTCCGGGACAGACTATGGCTACACCTTC. Protein product: CASSSPSGTDYGYTF.

The V gene is TRBV5-5, the J gene TRBJ1-6; maybe TRBD1 (6 bases). The CDR3 runs to 16 residues. Trimming left V 5 bases short and J 5 bases short, with 17 bases between. CDR1 is SGHKS and CDR2 is YYEKEE in the germline V gene (reference sequence). The CDR3 loop is CASSPYRVSDNSPLHF. The CDR3 DNA reads TGTGCCAGCAGTCCGTACAGGGTTTCCGATAATTCACCCCTCCACTTT.

This clone appeared once. Other nucleotide sequences in the sample specify the same CDR3. This chain links TRBV6-5 with TRBJ1-2; TRBD1 is a possible D gene (6 bases). Trimming took off 0 bases at V and 2 bases at J, with 10 bases between the two ends. Germline V gene data show CDR1 as MNHEY and CDR2 as SVGAGI. The CDR3 has 15 amino acids. Here the CDR3 reads CASSYSGRGNYGYTF. The DNA for the CDR3 is TGTGCCAGCAGTTACTCAGGCAGGGGAAACTATGGCTACACCTTC.